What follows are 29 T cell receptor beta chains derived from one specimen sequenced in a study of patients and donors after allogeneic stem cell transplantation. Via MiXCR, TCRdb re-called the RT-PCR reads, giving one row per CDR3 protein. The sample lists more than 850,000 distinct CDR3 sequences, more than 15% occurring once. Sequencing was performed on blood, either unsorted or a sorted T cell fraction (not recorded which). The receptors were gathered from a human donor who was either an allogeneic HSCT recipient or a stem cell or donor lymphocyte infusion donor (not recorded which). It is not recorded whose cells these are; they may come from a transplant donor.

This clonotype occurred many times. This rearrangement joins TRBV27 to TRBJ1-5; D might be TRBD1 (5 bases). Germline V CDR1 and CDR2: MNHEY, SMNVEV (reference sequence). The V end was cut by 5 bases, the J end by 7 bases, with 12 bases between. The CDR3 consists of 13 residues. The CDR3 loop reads CASSLAWGQPQHF. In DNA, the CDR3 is TGTGCCAGCAGTCTAGCTTGGGGGCAGCCCCAGCATTTT.

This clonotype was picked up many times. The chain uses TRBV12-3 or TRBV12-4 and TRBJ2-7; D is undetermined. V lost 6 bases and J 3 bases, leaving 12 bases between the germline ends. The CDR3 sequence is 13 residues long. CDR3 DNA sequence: TGTGCCAGCAGGGGATCATATTACTACGAGCAGTACTTC. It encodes CASRGSYYYEQYF.

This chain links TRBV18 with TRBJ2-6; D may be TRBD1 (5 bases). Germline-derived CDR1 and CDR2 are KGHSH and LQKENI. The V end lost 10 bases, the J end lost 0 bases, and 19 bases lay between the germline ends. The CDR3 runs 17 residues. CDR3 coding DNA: TGTGCCACCCTCCGGAGCAGGGTGAGCTCTGGGGCCAACGTCCTGACTTTC. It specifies CATLRSRVSSGANVLTF.

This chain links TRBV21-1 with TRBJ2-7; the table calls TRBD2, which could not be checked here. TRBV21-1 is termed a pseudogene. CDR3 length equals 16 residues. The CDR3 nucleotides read TGTGCCAGCAGCCCCCGGGGACTAGCTCCTCTCTACGAGCAGTACTTC. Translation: CASSPRGLAPLYEQYF.

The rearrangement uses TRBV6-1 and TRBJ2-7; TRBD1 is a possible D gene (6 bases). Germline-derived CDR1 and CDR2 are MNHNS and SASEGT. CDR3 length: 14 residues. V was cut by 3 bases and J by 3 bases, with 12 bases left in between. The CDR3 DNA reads TGTGCCAGCAGTGACAGGGGTAGAGGCTACGAGCAGTACTTC. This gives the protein CASSDRGRGYEQYF.

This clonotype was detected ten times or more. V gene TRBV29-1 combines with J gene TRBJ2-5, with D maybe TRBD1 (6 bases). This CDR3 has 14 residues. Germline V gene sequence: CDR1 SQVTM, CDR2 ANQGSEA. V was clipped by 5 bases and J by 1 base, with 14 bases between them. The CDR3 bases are TGCAGCGTTCTAGGGCCAGGGGTCCAAGAGACCCAGTACTTC. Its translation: CSVLGPGVQETQYF. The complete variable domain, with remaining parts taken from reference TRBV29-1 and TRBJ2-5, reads SAVISQKPSRDICQRGTSLTIQCQVDSQVTMMFWYRQQPGQSLTLIATANQGSEATYESGFVIDKFPISRPNLTFSTLTVSNMSPEDSSIYLCSVLGPGVQETQYFGPGTRLLVL.

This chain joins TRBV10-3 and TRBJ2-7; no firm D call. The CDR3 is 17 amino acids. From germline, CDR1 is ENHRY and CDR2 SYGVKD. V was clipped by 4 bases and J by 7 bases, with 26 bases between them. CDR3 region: CAISGVQTTTPDREQYF. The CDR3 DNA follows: TGTGCCATCAGTGGTGTGCAGACAACTACGCCGGATAGGGAGCAGTACTTC.

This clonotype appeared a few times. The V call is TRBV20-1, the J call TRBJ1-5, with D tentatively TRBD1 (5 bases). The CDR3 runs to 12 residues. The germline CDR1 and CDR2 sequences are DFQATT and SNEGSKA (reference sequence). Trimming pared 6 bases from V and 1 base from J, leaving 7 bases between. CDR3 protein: CSAGESNQPQHF. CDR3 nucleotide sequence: TGCAGTGCAGGGGAAAGCAATCAGCCCCAGCATTTT.

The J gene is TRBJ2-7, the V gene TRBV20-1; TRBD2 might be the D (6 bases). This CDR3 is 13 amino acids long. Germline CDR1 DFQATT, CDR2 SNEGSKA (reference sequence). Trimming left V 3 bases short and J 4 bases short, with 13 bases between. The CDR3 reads CSASGTGYYEQYF. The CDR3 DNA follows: TGCAGTGCTAGTGGGACTGGTTATTACGAGCAGTACTTC.

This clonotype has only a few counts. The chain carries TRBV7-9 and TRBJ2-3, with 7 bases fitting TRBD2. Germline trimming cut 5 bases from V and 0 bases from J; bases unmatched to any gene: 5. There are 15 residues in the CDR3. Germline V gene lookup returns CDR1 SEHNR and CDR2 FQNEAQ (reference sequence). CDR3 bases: TGTGCCAGCAGCCCCAGCGGGACTAGCACAGATACGCAGTATTTT. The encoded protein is CASSPSGTSTDTQYF.

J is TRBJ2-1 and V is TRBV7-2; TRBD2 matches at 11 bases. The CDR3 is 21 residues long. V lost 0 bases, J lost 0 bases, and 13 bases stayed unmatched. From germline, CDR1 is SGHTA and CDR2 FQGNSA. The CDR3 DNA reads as TGTGCCAGCAGCTTAGCACGTGGGACTAGCGGAACCCTTAGCTCCTACAATGAGCAGTTCTTC. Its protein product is CASSLARGTSGTLSSYNEQFF.

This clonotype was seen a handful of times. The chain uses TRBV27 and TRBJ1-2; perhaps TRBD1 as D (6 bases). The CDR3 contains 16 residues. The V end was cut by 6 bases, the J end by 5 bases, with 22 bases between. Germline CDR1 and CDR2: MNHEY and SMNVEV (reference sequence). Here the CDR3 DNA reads TGTGCCAGCAGGCAGGGGCTCGACCGCTTAGGTTATGGCTACACCTTC. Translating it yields CASRQGLDRLGYGYTF.

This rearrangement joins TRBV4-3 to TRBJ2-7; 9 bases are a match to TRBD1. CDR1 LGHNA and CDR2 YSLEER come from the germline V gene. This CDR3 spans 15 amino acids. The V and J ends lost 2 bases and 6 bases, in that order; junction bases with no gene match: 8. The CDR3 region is CASSQSRDRATEQYF. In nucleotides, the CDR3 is TGCGCCAGCAGCCAAAGCCGGGACAGGGCAACCGAGCAGTACTTC.

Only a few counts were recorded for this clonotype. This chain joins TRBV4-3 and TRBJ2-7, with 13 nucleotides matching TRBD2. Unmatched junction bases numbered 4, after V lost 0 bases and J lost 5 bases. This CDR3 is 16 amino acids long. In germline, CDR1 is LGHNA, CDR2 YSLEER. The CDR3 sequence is CASSQEAGLAGDEQYF. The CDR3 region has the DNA TGCGCCAGCAGCCAAGAAGCCGGACTAGCGGGGGACGAGCAGTACTTC.

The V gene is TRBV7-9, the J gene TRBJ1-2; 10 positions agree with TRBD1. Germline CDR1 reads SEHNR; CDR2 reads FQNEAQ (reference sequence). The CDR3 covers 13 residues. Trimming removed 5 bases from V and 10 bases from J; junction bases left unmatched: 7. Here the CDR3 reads CASSRGTGVAYTF. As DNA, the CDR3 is TGTGCCAGCAGCCGCGGGACAGGGGTCGCCTACACCTTC. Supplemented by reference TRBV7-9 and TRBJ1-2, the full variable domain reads DTGVSQNPRHKITKRGQNVTFRCDPISEHNRLYWYRQTLGQGPEFLTYFQNEAQLEKSRLLSDRFSAERPKGSFSTLEIQRTEQGDSAMYLCASSRGTGVAYTFGSGTRLTVV.

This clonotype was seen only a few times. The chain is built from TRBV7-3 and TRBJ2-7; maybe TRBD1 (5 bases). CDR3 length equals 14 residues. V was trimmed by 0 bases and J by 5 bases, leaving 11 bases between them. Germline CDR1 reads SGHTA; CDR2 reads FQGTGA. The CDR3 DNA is TGTGCCAGCAGCTTAACAGGACAAGTCCACGAGCAGTACTTC. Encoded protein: CASSLTGQVHEQYF.

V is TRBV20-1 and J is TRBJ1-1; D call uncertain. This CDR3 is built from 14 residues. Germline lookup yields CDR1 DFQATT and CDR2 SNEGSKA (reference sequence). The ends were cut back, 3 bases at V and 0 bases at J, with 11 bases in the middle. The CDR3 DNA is TGCAGTGCTAGTCCACAGAGAATGAACACTGAAGCTTTCTTT. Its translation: CSASPQRMNTEAFF.

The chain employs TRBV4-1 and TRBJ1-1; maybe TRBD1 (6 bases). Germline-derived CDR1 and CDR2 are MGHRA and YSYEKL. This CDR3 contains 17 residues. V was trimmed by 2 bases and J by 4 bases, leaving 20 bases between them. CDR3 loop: CASSQQTKQGGSTEAFF. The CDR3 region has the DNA TGCGCCAGCAGCCAACAAACAAAACAGGGAGGGAGCACTGAAGCTTTCTTT.

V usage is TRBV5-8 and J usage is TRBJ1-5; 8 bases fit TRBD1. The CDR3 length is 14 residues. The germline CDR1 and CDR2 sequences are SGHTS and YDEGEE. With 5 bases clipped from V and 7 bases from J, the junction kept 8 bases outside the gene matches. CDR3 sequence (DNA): TGTGCCAGCAGGCTCCAGGGGGCACGGCAGCCCCAGCATTTT. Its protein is CASRLQGARQPQHF.

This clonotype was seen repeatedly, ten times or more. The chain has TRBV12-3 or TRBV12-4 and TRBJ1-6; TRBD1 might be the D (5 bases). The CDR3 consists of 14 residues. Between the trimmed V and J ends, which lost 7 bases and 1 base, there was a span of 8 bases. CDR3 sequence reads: CASKGISYNSPLHF. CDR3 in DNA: TGTGCCAGCAAGGGGATTTCCTATAATTCACCCCTCCACTTT.

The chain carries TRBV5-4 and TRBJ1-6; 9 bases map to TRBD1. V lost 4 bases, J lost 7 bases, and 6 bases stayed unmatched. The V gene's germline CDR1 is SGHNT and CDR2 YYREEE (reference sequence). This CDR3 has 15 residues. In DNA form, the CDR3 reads TGTGCCAGCAGCCACGACAGGGGGAAGAATTCACCCCTCCACTTT. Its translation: CASSHDRGKNSPLHF.

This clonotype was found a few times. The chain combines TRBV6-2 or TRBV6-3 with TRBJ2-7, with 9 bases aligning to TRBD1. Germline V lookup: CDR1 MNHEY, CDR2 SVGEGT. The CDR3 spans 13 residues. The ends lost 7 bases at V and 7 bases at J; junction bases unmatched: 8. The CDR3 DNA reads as TGTGCCAGCACTCGGGACAGGGCGGGAGAGCAGTACTTC. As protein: CASTRDRAGEQYF.

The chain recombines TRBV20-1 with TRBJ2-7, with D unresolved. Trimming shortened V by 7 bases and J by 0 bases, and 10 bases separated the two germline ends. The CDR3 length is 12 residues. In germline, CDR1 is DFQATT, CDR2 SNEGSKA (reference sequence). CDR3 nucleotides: TGCAGTGTGGATCAAAGCTCCTACGAGCAGTACTTC. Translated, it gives CSVDQSSYEQYF.

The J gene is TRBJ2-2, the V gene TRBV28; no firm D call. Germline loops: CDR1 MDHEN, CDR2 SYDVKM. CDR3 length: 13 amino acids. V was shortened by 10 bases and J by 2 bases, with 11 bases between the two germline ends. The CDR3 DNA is TGTGCCAACCAACGTCCCAACACCGGGGAGCTGTTTTTT. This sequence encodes CANQRPNTGELFF.

The CDR3 reads CASSPGGSRTDTQYF. CDR3 nucleotides: TGTGCCAGCAGCCCCGGGGGGTCGCGCACAGATACGCAGTATTTT. The rearrangement joins TRBV7-9 to TRBJ2-3; 7 nucleotides match TRBD2. J gave up 1 base and V 5 bases, and 6 bases lay outside the gene matches. The germline CDR1 and CDR2 sequences are SEHNR and FQNEAQ (reference sequence). CDR3 size: 15 residues.

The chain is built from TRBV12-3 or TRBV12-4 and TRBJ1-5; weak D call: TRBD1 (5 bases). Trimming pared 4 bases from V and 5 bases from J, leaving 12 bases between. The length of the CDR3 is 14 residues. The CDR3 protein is CASSSWGMYQPQHF. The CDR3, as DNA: TGTGCCAGCAGTTCTTGGGGGATGTATCAGCCCCAGCATTTT.

This chain's CDR3 is CASSRGDRDTEAFF. CDR3 nucleotides: TGTGCCAGCAGCCGCGGGGACCGAGACACTGAAGCTTTCTTT. V and J are TRBV11-3 and TRBJ1-1; D possibly corresponds to TRBD1 (5 bases). Trimming left V 5 bases short and J 3 bases short, with 13 bases between. The CDR3 contains 14 residues. Germline V gene lookup returns CDR1 SGHNT and CDR2 YENEEA. The full variable domain, with the rest looked up from reference TRBV11-3 and TRBJ1-1, is EAGVVQSPRYKIIEKKQPVAFWCNPISGHNTLYWYLQNLGQGPELLIRYENEEAVDDSQLPKDRFSAERLKGVDSTLKIQPAELGDSAVYLCASSRGDRDTEAFFGQGTRLTVV.

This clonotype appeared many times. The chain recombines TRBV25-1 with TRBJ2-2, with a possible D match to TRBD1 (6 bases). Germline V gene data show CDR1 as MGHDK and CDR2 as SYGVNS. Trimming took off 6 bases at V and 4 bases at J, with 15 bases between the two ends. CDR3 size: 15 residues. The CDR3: CASSGYRVSTGELFF. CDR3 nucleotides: TGTGCCAGCAGCGGGTACAGGGTTTCCACCGGGGAGCTGTTTTTT.

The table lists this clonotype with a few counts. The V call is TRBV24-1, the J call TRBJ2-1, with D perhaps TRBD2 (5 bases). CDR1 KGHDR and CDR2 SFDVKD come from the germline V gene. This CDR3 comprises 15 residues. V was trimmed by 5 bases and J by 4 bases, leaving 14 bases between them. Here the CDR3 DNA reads TGTGCCACCAGTGGACCAGCGGTAGCTTACAATGAGCAGTTCTTC. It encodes CATSGPAVAYNEQFF.